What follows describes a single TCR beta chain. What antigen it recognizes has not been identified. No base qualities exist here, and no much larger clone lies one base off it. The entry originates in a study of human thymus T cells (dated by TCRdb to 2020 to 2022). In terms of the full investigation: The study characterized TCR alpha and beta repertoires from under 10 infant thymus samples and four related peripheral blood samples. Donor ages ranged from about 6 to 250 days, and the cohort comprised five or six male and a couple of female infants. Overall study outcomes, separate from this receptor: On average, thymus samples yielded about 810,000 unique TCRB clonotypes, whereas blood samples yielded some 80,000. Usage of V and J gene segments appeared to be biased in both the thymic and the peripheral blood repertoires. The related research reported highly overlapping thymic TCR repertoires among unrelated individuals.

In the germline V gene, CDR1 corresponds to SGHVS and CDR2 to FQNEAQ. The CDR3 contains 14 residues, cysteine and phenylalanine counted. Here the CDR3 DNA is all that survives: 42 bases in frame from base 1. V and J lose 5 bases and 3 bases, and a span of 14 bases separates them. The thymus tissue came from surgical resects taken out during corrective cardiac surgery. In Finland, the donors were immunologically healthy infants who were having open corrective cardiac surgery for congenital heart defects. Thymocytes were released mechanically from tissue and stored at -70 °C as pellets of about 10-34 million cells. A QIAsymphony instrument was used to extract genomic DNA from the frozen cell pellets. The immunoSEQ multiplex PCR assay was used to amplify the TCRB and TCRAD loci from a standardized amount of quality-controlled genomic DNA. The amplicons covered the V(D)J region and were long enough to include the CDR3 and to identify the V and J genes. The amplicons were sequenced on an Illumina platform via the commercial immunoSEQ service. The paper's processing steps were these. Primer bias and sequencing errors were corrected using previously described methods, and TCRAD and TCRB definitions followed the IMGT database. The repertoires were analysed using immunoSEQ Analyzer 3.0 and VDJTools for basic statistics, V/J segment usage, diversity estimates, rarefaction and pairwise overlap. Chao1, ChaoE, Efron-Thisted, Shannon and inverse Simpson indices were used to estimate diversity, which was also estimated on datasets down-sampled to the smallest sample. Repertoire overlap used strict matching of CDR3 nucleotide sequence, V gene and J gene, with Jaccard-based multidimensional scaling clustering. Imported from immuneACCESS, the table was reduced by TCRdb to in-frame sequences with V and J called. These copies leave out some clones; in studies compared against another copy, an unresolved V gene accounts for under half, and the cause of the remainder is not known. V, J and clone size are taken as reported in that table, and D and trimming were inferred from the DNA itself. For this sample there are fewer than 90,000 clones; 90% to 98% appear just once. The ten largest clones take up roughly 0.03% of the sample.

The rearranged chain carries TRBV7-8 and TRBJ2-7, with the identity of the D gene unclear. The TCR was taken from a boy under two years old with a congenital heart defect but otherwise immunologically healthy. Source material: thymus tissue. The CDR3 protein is CASSPGVNFYEQYF. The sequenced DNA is TGTGCCAGCAGCCCTGGGGTAAACTTCTACGAGCAGTACTTC.